The 25 T cell receptor beta chains below were found in one sample sequenced in a study of shared clonotypes between healthy human individuals. TCRdb's copy holds only in-frame clones and misses some; the assay was immunoSEQ multiplex PCR. The sample includes some 2,500,000 clones, about 90% of them seen just once. Sequenced material: naive CD4+ T cells from PBMCs. Subset in this sample: CD45RA+ positively selected. The receptors here all came from a man between 18 and 35 years old in good health. Some clones in this sample may be carry-over from other donors' samples.

The count of this clone is one. This sequence joins TRBV5-1 and TRBJ1-4; 9 nucleotides agree with TRBD1. The V and J ends lost 4 bases and 7 bases, in that order; junction bases with no gene match: 14. This CDR3 contains 17 residues. Looked up from germline, CDR1 is SGHRS and CDR2 is YFSETQ. The CDR3: CASSPGWTGTGSEKLFF. CDR3 nucleotide sequence: TGCGCCAGCAGCCCCGGCTGGACCGGGACAGGGAGTGAAAAACTGTTTTTT.

As regards this clone: Other nucleotide sequences from this sample produce the same CDR3. The J gene is TRBJ2-5, the V gene TRBV5-1; tentatively, D is TRBD1 (6 bases). V lost 4 bases and J 0 bases, leaving 10 bases between the germline ends. This CDR3 region has 14 residues. Germline V gene sequence: CDR1 SGHRS, CDR2 YFSETQ. The CDR3: CASSGGQYQETQYF. The DNA of the CDR3 is TGCGCCAGCAGCGGTGGACAGTACCAAGAGACCCAGTACTTC.

This rearrangement joins TRBV5-1 to TRBJ1-2, with 9 positions matching TRBD1. The CDR3 contains 15 residues. With V trimmed by 5 bases and J by 6 bases, 11 bases remained unmatched. CDR1 SGHRS and CDR2 YFSETQ come from the germline V gene. CDR3 residues: CASSSGTGQLDGYTF. The CDR3 bases are TGCGCCAGCAGTTCTGGGACAGGGCAGTTGGATGGCTACACCTTC.

The chain recombines TRBV5-1 with TRBJ2-7, with 9 positions matching TRBD1. CDR3 size: 19 residues. Germline lookup yields CDR1 SGHRS and CDR2 YFSETQ. Trimming took 1 base from V and 4 from J; bases not matched to a gene: 18. CDR3: CASSLTGHALQGARYEQYF. Written as DNA, the CDR3 is TGCGCCAGCAGCTTGACGGGGCACGCACTACAGGGGGCGCGGTACGAGCAGTACTTC.

V is TRBV27 and J is TRBJ2-5; D possibly matches TRBD1 or TRBD2 (5 bases each). The CDR3 length is 13 residues. The V gene's germline CDR1 is MNHEY and CDR2 SMNVEV (reference sequence). V was pared by 7 bases and J by 0 bases, with 9 bases between. The CDR3 nucleotides are TGTGCCAGCATGGGACGGAACCAAGAGACCCAGTACTTC. The encoded protein is CASMGRNQETQYF.

The J gene is TRBJ2-7, the V gene TRBV5-8, with D perhaps matching TRBD1 (6 bases). The V gene lost 1 base and the J gene lost 4 bases, with 18 bases spanning the gap. The CDR3 spans 16 residues. The germline V gene has CDR1 SGHTS and CDR2 YDEGEE. The CDR3 reads CASSLYIRRTEYEQYF. CDR3 DNA sequence: TGTGCCAGCAGCTTGTACATCCGGAGGACAGAATACGAGCAGTACTTC. The full variable domain, completed using reference TRBV5-8 and TRBJ2-7, is EAGVTQSPTHLIKTRGQQATLRCSPISGHTSVYWYQQALGLGLQFLLWYDEGEERNRGNFPPRFSGRQFPNYSSELNVNALELEDSALYLCASSLYIRRTEYEQYFGPGTRLTVT.

The chain combines TRBV4-1 with TRBJ2-2; D is possibly TRBD1 or TRBD2 (5 bases each). Germline-derived CDR1 and CDR2 are MGHRA and YSYEKL. Trimming removed 3 bases from V and 1 base from J, with 6 bases in between. This CDR3 has 14 residues. The CDR3 here is CASSHGGNTGELFF. CDR3 DNA sequence: TGCGCCAGCAGCCATGGGGGGAACACCGGGGAGCTGTTTTTT.

This clone turned up a few times. This specimen includes other DNA sequences encoding the same CDR3. The chain's CDR3 is CASSLAWGETQYF. For the CDR3, the DNA is TGCGCCAGCAGCTTGGCCTGGGGGGAGACCCAGTACTTC. V usage is TRBV5-1 and J usage is TRBJ2-5; D possibly matches TRBD1 or TRBD2 (5 bases each). The CDR3 is 13 residues long. Germline V gene data show CDR1 as SGHRS and CDR2 as YFSETQ. Deletions cut 0 bases from V and 5 bases from J, with 8 bases between.

The rearrangement joins TRBV28 to TRBJ2-7, with 9 bases matching TRBD2. Germline CDR1 MDHEN, CDR2 SYDVKM. CDR3 length equals 13 residues. The junction had 8 bases not matched to a gene; V was cut back by 8 bases and J by 6 bases. DNA of the CDR3: TGTGCCAGCGGCGGGAGGGCCCTGGGCGAGCAGTACTTC. This sequence encodes CASGGRALGEQYF. The variable domain in full, completed from reference TRBV28 and TRBJ2-7, reads DVKVTQSSRYLVKRTGEKVFLECVQDMDHENMFWYRQDPGLGLRLIYFSYDVKMKEKGDIPEGYSVSREKKERFSLILESASTNQTSMYLCASGGRALGEQYFGPGTRLTVT.

The gene calls are TRBV28 and TRBJ1-4, with 8 bases matching TRBD1. Germline CDR1 is MDHEN and CDR2 is SYDVKM. The CDR3 runs 12 residues. Trimming at V came to 4 bases and at J to 10 bases, leaving 2 bases not matched to a gene. CDR3 sequence reads: CASSSTGAKLFF. CDR3 bases: TGTGCCAGCAGTTCGACAGGGGCAAAACTGTTTTTT.

V gene TRBV4-3 combines with J gene TRBJ2-7, with 10 bases lining up with TRBD2. Germline-derived CDR1 and CDR2 are LGHNA and YSLEER. This CDR3 spans 16 amino acids. Trimming took 0 bases from V and 2 from J; bases not matched to a gene: 4. CDR3 loop: CASSQDISGRPYEQYF. CDR3 nucleotides: TGCGCCAGCAGCCAAGACATTAGCGGGAGGCCCTACGAGCAGTACTTC.

This clone was detected only a few times. This rearrangement joins TRBV28 to TRBJ1-1, with 7 bases that match TRBD1. Germline V gene data show CDR1 as MDHEN and CDR2 as SYDVKM. J lost 11 bases, V lost 7 bases, and 7 bases had no gene match. The CDR3 is 11 residues long. The CDR3 DNA reads TGTGCCAGCACCCAGGGACAGACGGCTTTCTTT. Its translation: CASTQGQTAFF.

The CDR3 sequence is CASSQDTRQSSYGYTF. The CDR3 coding sequence is TGCGCCAGCAGCCAAGATACCCGACAGAGTAGCTATGGCTACACCTTC. The rearrangement uses TRBV4-1 and TRBJ1-2; a weak D match, TRBD1 (5 bases). V shed 0 bases and J shed 4 bases, with 15 bases lying between them. Germline V gene lookup returns CDR1 MGHRA and CDR2 YSYEKL. This CDR3 contains 16 residues.

Worth noting for this clone: Other DNA sequences of this sample code for an identical CDR3. The V call is TRBV7-2, the J call TRBJ2-7, with 12 bases aligning to TRBD2. The V gene's germline CDR1 is SGHTA and CDR2 FQGNSA. The J segment lost 4 bases and the V segment lost 5 bases, leaving 6 bases of the junction unmatched. The CDR3 has 15 residues. DNA of the CDR3: TGTGCCAGCAGCCCCGCCGGGACTAGCGGGTACGAGCAGTACTTC. As protein: CASSPAGTSGYEQYF.

This clone has more than one count but fewer than ten. V gene TRBV2 combines with J gene TRBJ1-5; no clear D gene. The CDR3 contains 13 residues. Germline V lookup: CDR1 SNHLY, CDR2 FYNNEI. V was cut by 4 bases and J by 4 bases, with 8 bases left in between. This CDR3 is CASSGVTNQPQHF. The DNA of the CDR3 is TGTGCCAGCAGTGGTGTGACGAATCAGCCCCAGCATTTT. The full variable domain, completed using reference TRBV2 and TRBJ1-5, is EPEVTQTPSHQVTQMGQEVILRCVPISNHLYFYWYRQILGQKVEFLVSFYNNEISEKSEIFDDQFSVERPDGSNFTLKIRSTKLEDSAMYFCASSGVTNQPQHFGDGTRLSIL.

The CDR3 DNA is TGTGCCAGCAGCGTAGGGGGACAGGGGGCGTCGTACGAGCAGTACTTC. The encoded protein is CASSVGGQGASYEQYF. This chain connects TRBV9 to TRBJ2-7; 12 nucleotides agree with TRBD1. V shed 0 bases and J 4 bases; nucleotides not matched to a gene: 5. CDR3 length: 16 amino acids. The V gene's germline CDR1 is SGDLS and CDR2 YYNGEE.

V gene TRBV27 combines with J gene TRBJ2-1, with TRBD2 as a possible D gene (6 bases). With 0 bases removed from V and 1 base from J, the gap between germline ends came to 16 bases. The CDR3 extends over 18 amino acids. The germline gives CDR1 MNHEY, CDR2 SMNVEV (reference sequence). This CDR3 reads CASSLSGLALLSYNEQFF. The CDR3, as DNA: TGTGCCAGCAGTTTATCTGGGCTAGCGTTATTATCCTACAATGAGCAGTTCTTC.

This clone occurred once. V usage is TRBV5-4 and J usage is TRBJ1-4; D may be TRBD1 (5 bases). The CDR3 totals 15 residues. Trimming stripped 1 base from V and 4 bases from J, with 11 bases between. The V gene's germline CDR1 is SGHNT and CDR2 YYREEE (reference sequence). The CDR3 is CASSLSRGGNEKLFF. In DNA form, the CDR3 reads TGTGCCAGCAGCTTGTCACGGGGGGGTAATGAAAAACTGTTTTTT.

The chain links TRBV7-2 to TRBJ2-2; D assignment may be TRBD1 or TRBD2 (5 bases each). The CDR3 spans 14 residues. Germline V gene lookup returns CDR1 SGHTA and CDR2 FQGNSA. The V and J ends lost 3 bases and 2 bases respectively, with 7 bases between them. CDR3 DNA sequence: TGTGCCAGCAGCTTCGGGACCAACACCGGGGAGCTGTTTTTT. This gives the protein CASSFGTNTGELFF.

The rearrangement joins TRBV28 to TRBJ2-7; perhaps TRBD2 as D (6 bases). The CDR3 loop spans 15 amino acids. Germline values: CDR1 MDHEN, CDR2 SYDVKM. Between the trimmed V and J ends, which lost 2 bases and 5 bases, there was a span of 16 bases. The CDR3 region is CASSLSGGIGHEQYF. CDR3 bases: TGTGCCAGCAGTTTAAGCGGCGGGATTGGGCACGAGCAGTACTTC. Together with reference TRBV28 and TRBJ2-7, the CDR3 gives the full variable domain: DVKVTQSSRYLVKRTGEKVFLECVQDMDHENMFWYRQDPGLGLRLIYFSYDVKMKEKGDIPEGYSVSREKKERFSLILESASTNQTSMYLCASSLSGGIGHEQYFGPGTRLTVT.

The genes are TRBV11-2 and TRBJ2-3; D call uncertain. The CDR3 covers 16 residues. V shed 1 base and J shed 1 base, with 12 bases lying between them. CDR1 SGHAT and CDR2 FQNNGV come from the germline V gene. The CDR3 here is CASSLASWVGTDTQYF. Written as DNA, the CDR3 is TGTGCCAGCAGCTTAGCAAGCTGGGTCGGCACAGATACGCAGTATTTT.

With respect to this clone: The same CDR3 is also encoded by other DNA sequences in this sample. The V and J genes are TRBV4-1 and TRBJ2-7; 7 nucleotides match TRBD2. Germline CDR1 reads MGHRA; CDR2 reads YSYEKL. This CDR3 is built from 15 residues. Germline trimming cut 0 bases from V and 2 bases from J; bases unmatched to any gene: 4. The CDR3 loop is CASSQDPGGTYEQYF. The CDR3 DNA follows: TGCGCCAGCAGCCAAGATCCGGGGGGTACCTACGAGCAGTACTTC.

J is TRBJ2-1 and V is TRBV30; D is possibly TRBD1 or TRBD2 (5 bases each). The CDR3 totals 12 residues. V was cut by 3 bases and J by 8 bases, with 11 bases left in between. The germline gives CDR1 GTSNPN, CDR2 SVGIG (reference sequence). In nucleotides, the CDR3 is TGTGCCTGGAGCTCGGGGCCGGATGAGCAGTTCTTC. Amino acid sequence: CAWSSGPDEQFF.

Note on this clone: At the DNA level, this CDR3 is encoded by other sequences in the same sample as well. The V and J genes are TRBV6-5 and TRBJ2-7; the D is unclear. V lost 8 bases to trimming and J lost 3 bases, with 8 bases between them. The CDR3 has 11 residues. Germline CDR1 and CDR2: MNHEY and SVGAGI. CDR3 DNA: TGTGCCAGCCGAAGAGGCTACGAGCAGTACTTC. Its protein product is CASRRGYEQYF.

The chain has TRBV5-1 and TRBJ1-2; the match to TRBD1 covers 7 bases. Germline-derived CDR1 and CDR2 are SGHRS and YFSETQ. V was clipped by 4 bases and J by 5 bases; unmatched bases: 8. The CDR3 is made up of 14 amino acids. CDR3 DNA: TGCGCCAGCAGCCTCCAAGGGGGCCCATATGGCTACACCTTC. This codes for CASSLQGGPYGYTF. The complete variable domain, with remaining parts taken from reference TRBV5-1 and TRBJ1-2, reads KAGVTQTPRYLIKTRGQQVTLSCSPISGHRSVSWYQQTPGQGLQFLFEYFSETQRNKGNFPGRFSGRQFSNSRSEMNVSTLELGDSALYLCASSLQGGPYGYTFGSGTRLTVV.